These 5 T cell receptor beta chains originate from one sample sequenced in a study of blood T cell repertoires in COVID-19. The protocol was immunoSEQ multiplex PCR, while the TCRdb copy is restricted to in-frame clones and leaves out a portion. The repertoire holds about 250,000 clones, with 87% as singletons. Material: peripheral blood. These receptors were obtained from a man aged 18 to 30 with active or convalescent COVID-19.

This clone showed up just once. This chain connects TRBV7-9 to TRBJ2-5; 7 nucleotides agree with TRBD2. The CDR3 runs to 16 residues. V dropped 1 base and J dropped 4; count of bases not matched to a gene: 9. Germline assignment: CDR1 SEHNR and CDR2 FQNEAQ (reference sequence). DNA for the CDR3: TGTGCCAGCAGCTTAGGTCTAGCGGCCCGTGGAGAGACCCAGTACTTC. Translating gives CASSLGLAARGETQYF.

This rearrangement joins TRBV19 to TRBJ2-1, with TRBD2 identical over 11 bases. The germline V gene encodes CDR1 LNHDA and CDR2 SQIVND (reference sequence). The CDR3 contains 15 residues. The ends lost 5 bases at V and 4 bases at J; junction bases unmatched: 4. CDR3 sequence: CASSETSGAYNEQFF. Here the CDR3 DNA reads TGTGCCAGTAGTGAGACTAGCGGGGCTTACAATGAGCAGTTCTTC.

The chain carries TRBV4-2 and TRBJ1-5; 7 nucleotides match TRBD1. CDR1 is LGHNA and CDR2 is YNFKEQ in the germline V gene. V lost 3 bases to trimming and J lost 3 bases; unmatched junction nucleotides: 11. CDR3 length: 17 amino acids. The CDR3 DNA follows: TGTGCCAGCAGCCAGACTTCATTCGGGACAGCCAATCAGCCCCAGCATTTT. Amino acids: CASSQTSFGTANQPQHF.

This clone has just one count. V usage is TRBV5-1 and J usage is TRBJ2-7; 7 nucleotides align to TRBD1. In germline, CDR1 is SGHRS, CDR2 YFSETQ. This CDR3 region has 15 residues. The V gene end was trimmed by 3 bases and the J gene end by 4 bases; junction bases not matched to a gene: 10. The CDR3 region has the DNA TGCGCCAGCAGCTCTGGTGACAGGGTAGAGTACGAGCAGTACTTC. Translating gives CASSSGDRVEYEQYF.

This clone was observed once. The rearrangement links TRBV6-2 or TRBV6-3 to TRBJ1-1, with 12 positions matching TRBD1. CDR3 length: 15 residues. CDR1 and CDR2 from the germline V gene are MNHEY and SVGEGT. V was pared by 6 bases and J by 11 bases, with 13 bases of the junction left unmatched. CDR3 amino acids: CASSPPWDRGLLAFF. The DNA for the CDR3 is TGTGCCAGCAGCCCACCCTGGGACAGGGGGCTTTTGGCTTTCTTT.